What follows are 15 T cell receptor beta chains derived from one specimen sequenced in a study of shared clonotypes between healthy human individuals. The protocol was immunoSEQ multiplex PCR, while the TCRdb copy is restricted to in-frame clones and leaves out a portion. The sample consists of about 480,000 clones, about three quarters of them appearing once. Sequencing input: PBMCs. The receptors shown here come from a middle-aged woman in good health. Some clones in this sample may be carry-over from other donors' samples.

The V call is TRBV30, the J call TRBJ1-4; 10 positions match TRBD1. V lost 2 bases and J lost 5; bases outside the gene matches: 2. The CDR3 covers 14 residues. CDR1 is GTSNPN and CDR2 is SVGIG in the germline V gene (reference sequence). This CDR3 is CAWSMTGGNEKLFF. CDR3 DNA sequence: TGTGCCTGGAGTATGACAGGGGGCAATGAAAAACTGTTTTTT.

This chain connects TRBV4-1 to TRBJ2-3; the D gene could be TRBD1 or TRBD2 (6 bases each). The CDR3 is made up of 17 amino acids. Germline CDR1 MGHRA, CDR2 YSYEKL. The ends were cut back, 0 bases at V and 7 bases at J, with 20 bases in the middle. The CDR3 nucleotides are TGCGCCAGCAGCCAAGATCCGGGGGCATCCCTCACCAATACGCAGTATTTT. Protein product: CASSQDPGASLTNTQYF.

The chain uses TRBV5-5 and TRBJ2-1; possible D gene TRBD2, 6 bases. CDR1 is SGHKS, CDR2 YYEKEE, per germline (reference sequence). The V and J ends lost 5 bases and 3 bases respectively, with 15 bases between them. The CDR3 consists of 15 residues. The CDR3 nucleotides are TGTGCCAGCAGATCCAGCGGGTACGGCTACAATGAGCAGTTCTTC. This encodes CASRSSGYGYNEQFF.

The chain joins TRBV9 to TRBJ1-4; D is perhaps TRBD1 (6 bases). Germline CDR1 reads SGDLS; CDR2 reads YYNGEE. V was cut by 4 bases and J by 5 bases, with 18 bases left in between. This CDR3 is built from 16 residues. CDR3 sequence: CASSLGAPGLNEKLFF. The CDR3 DNA reads as TGTGCCAGCAGCTTGGGGGCGCCGGGACTGAATGAAAAACTGTTTTTT.

The CDR3 sequence is CASNFVGRAYNEQFF. CDR3 in DNA: TGTGCCAGCAACTTCGTAGGTAGGGCTTACAATGAGCAGTTCTTC. This chain connects TRBV11-2 to TRBJ2-1; the D is unclear. Germline V gene data show CDR1 as SGHAT and CDR2 as FQNNGV. Deletions cut 7 bases from V and 4 bases from J, with 17 bases between. This CDR3 contains 15 residues.

This clone was detected only once. The chain links TRBV19 to TRBJ2-5, with 10 bases lining up with TRBD2. V lost 0 bases to trimming and J lost 4 bases; unmatched junction nucleotides: 5. The CDR3 runs to 16 residues. The germline gives CDR1 LNHDA, CDR2 SQIVND (reference sequence). The CDR3 reads CASSIESGRARETQYF. Written as DNA, the CDR3 is TGTGCCAGTAGTATAGAAAGCGGGAGGGCTCGAGAGACCCAGTACTTC.

About this clone itself: Additional DNA sequences in this sample encode the identical CDR3. The chain carries TRBV7-9 and TRBJ2-2; D remains ambiguous. Looked up from germline, CDR1 is SEHNR and CDR2 is FQNEAQ (reference sequence). Between the trimmed V and J ends, which lost 2 bases and 4 bases, there was a span of 2 bases. The CDR3 spans 12 residues. In DNA, the CDR3 is TGTGCCAGCAGCTTAAGCACCGGGGAGCTGTTTTTT. This sequence encodes CASSLSTGELFF.

The chain has TRBV2 and TRBJ1-5; perhaps TRBD1 as D (5 bases). V dropped 4 bases and J dropped 1 base, with 11 bases sitting between them. The CDR3 is 15 amino acids. Germline CDR1 is SNHLY and CDR2 is FYNNEI. The CDR3 here is CASSGQSLSNQPQHF. CDR3 DNA: TGTGCCAGCAGTGGACAGTCCTTGAGCAATCAGCCCCAGCATTTT. Filled out from reference TRBV2 and TRBJ1-5, the complete variable domain reads EPEVTQTPSHQVTQMGQEVILRCVPISNHLYFYWYRQILGQKVEFLVSFYNNEISEKSEIFDDQFSVERPDGSNFTLKIRSTKLEDSAMYFCASSGQSLSNQPQHFGDGTRLSIL.

J is TRBJ1-3 and V is TRBV30; unclear D gene. This CDR3 contains 14 residues. Germline V gene lookup returns CDR1 GTSNPN and CDR2 SVGIG (reference sequence). V shed 4 bases and J shed 1 base, with 11 bases lying between them. The CDR3 DNA sequence: TGTGCCTGGACCCCGGTGGGATCTGGAAACACCATATATTTT. As protein: CAWTPVGSGNTIYF.

The genes are TRBV11-2 and TRBJ2-2, with a tentative D call TRBD2 (5 bases). In germline, CDR1 is SGHAT, CDR2 FQNNGV. This CDR3 is 15 amino acids long. Between the trimmed V and J ends, which lost 3 bases and 1 base, there was a span of 9 bases. The CDR3 region is CASSFSRENTGELFF. The CDR3 bases are TGTGCCAGCAGCTTCAGCCGGGAGAACACCGGGGAGCTGTTTTTT.

The chain employs TRBV19 and TRBJ2-5; 10 nucleotides match TRBD1. V was clipped by 5 bases and J by 2 bases; unmatched bases: 8. The CDR3 spans 16 residues. Germline loops: CDR1 LNHDA, CDR2 SQIVND (reference sequence). Here the CDR3 reads CASSEPGTGVQETQYF. The CDR3 nucleotides are TGTGCCAGTAGTGAACCCGGGACAGGGGTTCAAGAGACCCAGTACTTC.

This chain links TRBV7-9 with TRBJ2-5; 10 bases align to TRBD1. J was trimmed by 3 bases and V by 5 bases; bases with no gene match: 6. From germline, CDR1 is SEHNR and CDR2 FQNEAQ (reference sequence). The CDR3 is 15 amino acids. CDR3 protein: CASSAPGQGKETQYF. The CDR3 nucleotides are TGTGCCAGCAGCGCCCCGGGACAGGGGAAAGAGACCCAGTACTTC.

The chain joins TRBV28 to TRBJ2-1; D remains unclear. Trimming took 2 bases from V and 12 from J, leaving 17 bases between them. This CDR3 comprises 14 residues. CDR1 and CDR2 (germline): MDHEN, SYDVKM. The CDR3 loop reads CASSLTPRNAAQFF. CDR3 nucleotides: TGTGCCAGCAGTTTAACGCCACGAAACGCTGCGCAGTTCTTC.

V gene TRBV5-6 combines with J gene TRBJ2-7; TRBD1 agrees at 8 bases. CDR3 length: 13 residues. Germline-derived CDR1 and CDR2 are SGHDT and YYEEEE. Trimming removed 4 bases from V and 2 bases from J; junction bases left unmatched: 2. CDR3 nucleotide sequence: TGTGCCAGCAGCCGGACAGGGACCTACGAGCAGTACTTC. It translates to CASSRTGTYEQYF.

This clone was recorded once. This chain joins TRBV19 and TRBJ1-1; 8 bases line up with TRBD1. Germline CDR1 and CDR2: LNHDA and SQIVND (reference sequence). This CDR3 is 14 amino acids long. V shed 5 bases and J 1 base; nucleotides not matched to a gene: 3. The CDR3 is CASSLDRGNTEAFF. The CDR3, as DNA: TGTGCCAGTAGTCTCGACAGGGGGAACACTGAAGCTTTCTTT.